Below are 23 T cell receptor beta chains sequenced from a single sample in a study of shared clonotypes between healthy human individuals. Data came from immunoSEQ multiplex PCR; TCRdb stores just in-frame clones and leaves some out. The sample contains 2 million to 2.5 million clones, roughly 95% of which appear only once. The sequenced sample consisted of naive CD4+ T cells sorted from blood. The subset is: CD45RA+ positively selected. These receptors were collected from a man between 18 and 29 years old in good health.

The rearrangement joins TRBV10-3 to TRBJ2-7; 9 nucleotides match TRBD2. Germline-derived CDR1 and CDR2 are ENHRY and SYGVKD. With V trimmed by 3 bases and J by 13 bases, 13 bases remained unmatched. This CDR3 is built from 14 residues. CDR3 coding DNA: TGTGCCATCAGTGATTGGGGTCCGGCGGGACTAGCTTACTTC. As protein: CAISDWGPAGLAYF.

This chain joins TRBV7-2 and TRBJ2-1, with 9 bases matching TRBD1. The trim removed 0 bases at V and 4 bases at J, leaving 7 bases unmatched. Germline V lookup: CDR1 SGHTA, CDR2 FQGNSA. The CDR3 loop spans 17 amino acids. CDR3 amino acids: CASSLAGGQGSYNEQFF. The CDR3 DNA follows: TGTGCCAGCAGCTTAGCGGGGGGACAGGGATCTTACAATGAGCAGTTCTTC.

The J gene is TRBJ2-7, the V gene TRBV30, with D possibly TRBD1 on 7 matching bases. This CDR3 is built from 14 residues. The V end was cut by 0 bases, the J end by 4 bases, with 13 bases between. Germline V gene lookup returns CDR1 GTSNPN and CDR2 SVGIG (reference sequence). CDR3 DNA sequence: TGTGCCTGGAGTGTGGGCAGGGGGAGGTACGAGCAGTACTTC. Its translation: CAWSVGRGRYEQYF.

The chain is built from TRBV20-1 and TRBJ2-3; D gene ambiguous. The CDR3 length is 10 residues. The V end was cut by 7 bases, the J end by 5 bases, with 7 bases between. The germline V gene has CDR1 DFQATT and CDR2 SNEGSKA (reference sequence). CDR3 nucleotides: TGCAGTGTACTCCGAGATACGCAGTATTTT. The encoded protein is CSVLRDTQYF.

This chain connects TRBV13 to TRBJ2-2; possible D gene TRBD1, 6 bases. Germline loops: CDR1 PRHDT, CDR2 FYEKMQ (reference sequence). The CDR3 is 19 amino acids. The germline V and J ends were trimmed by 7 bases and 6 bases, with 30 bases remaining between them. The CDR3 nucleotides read TGTGCCAGCAACAAACCGGGCGGGCAGGGGCGAAGCGGCGCCGGGGAGCTGTTTTTT. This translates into CASNKPGGQGRSGAGELFF.

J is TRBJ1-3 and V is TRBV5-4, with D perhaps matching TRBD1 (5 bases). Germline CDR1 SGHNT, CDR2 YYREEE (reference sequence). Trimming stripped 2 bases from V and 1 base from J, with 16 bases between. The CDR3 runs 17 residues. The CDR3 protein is CASSLLPGGASGNTIYF. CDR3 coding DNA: TGTGCCAGCAGCTTACTCCCGGGAGGGGCGTCTGGAAACACCATATATTTT.

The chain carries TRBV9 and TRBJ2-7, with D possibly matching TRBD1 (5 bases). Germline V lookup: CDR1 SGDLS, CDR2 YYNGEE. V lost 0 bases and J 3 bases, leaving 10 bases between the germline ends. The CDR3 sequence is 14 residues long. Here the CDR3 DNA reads TGTGCCAGCAGCGTAGCGGTAGGGGTCTACGAGCAGTACTTC. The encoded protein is CASSVAVGVYEQYF.

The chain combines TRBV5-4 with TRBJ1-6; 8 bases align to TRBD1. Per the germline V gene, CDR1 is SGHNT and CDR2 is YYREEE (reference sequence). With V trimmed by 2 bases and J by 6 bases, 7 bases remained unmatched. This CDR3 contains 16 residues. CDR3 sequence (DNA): TGTGCCAGCAGCTTCGACAGGGGATCGCGTAATTCACCCCTCCACTTT. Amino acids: CASSFDRGSRNSPLHF.

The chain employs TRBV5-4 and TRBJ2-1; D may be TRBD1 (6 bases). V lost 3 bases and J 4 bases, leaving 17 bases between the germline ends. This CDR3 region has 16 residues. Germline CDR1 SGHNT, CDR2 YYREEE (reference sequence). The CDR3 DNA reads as TGTGCCAGCAGCTCTAAACAGGGCCGTAGTTACAATGAGCAGTTCTTC. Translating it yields CASSSKQGRSYNEQFF.

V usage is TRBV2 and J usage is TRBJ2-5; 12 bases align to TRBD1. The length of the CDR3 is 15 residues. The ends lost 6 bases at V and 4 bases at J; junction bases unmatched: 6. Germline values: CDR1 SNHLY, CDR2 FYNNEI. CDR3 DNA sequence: TGTGCCAGCAGAGCCGGGACAGGGGGCCGAGAGACCCAGTACTTC. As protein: CASRAGTGGRETQYF.

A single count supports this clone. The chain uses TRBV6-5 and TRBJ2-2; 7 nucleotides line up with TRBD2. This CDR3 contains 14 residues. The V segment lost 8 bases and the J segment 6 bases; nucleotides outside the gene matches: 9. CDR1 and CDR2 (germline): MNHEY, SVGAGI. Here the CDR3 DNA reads TGTGCCAGCGGAATAGGCGGGGGTGCCGGGGAGCTGTTTTTT. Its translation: CASGIGGGAGELFF.

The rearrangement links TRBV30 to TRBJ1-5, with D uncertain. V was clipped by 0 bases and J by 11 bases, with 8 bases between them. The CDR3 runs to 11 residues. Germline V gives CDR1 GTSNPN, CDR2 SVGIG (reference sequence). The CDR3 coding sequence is TGTGCCTGGAGTGTAAGCGGAGCCCAGCATTTT. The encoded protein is CAWSVSGAQHF.

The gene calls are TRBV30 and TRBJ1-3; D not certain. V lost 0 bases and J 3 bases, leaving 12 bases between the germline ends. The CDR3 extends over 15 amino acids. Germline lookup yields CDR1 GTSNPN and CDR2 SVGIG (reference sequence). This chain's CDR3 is CAWSVLASYGNTIYF. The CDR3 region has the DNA TGTGCCTGGAGTGTATTAGCGAGTTATGGAAACACCATATATTTT.

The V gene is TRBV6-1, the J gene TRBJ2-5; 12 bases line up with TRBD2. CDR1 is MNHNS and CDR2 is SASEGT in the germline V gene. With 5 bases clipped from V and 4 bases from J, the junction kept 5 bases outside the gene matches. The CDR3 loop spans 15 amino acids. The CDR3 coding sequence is TGTGCCAGCAGTCCCCCGGGACTAGCGGGAGAGACCCAGTACTTC. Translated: CASSPPGLAGETQYF.

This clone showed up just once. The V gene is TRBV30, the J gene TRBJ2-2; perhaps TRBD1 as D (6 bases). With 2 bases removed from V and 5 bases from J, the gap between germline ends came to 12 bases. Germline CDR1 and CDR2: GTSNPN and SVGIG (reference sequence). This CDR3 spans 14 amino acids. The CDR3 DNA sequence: TGTGCCTGGAGTCTAGGACAGAGGACCGGGGAGCTGTTTTTT. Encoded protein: CAWSLGQRTGELFF.

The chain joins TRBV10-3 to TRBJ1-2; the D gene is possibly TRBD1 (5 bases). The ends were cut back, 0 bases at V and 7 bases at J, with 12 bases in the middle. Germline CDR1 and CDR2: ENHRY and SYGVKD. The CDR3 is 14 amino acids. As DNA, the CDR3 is TGTGCCATCAGTGAGTCGAGCCAGGGCCTTGGCTACACCTTC. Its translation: CAISESSQGLGYTF.

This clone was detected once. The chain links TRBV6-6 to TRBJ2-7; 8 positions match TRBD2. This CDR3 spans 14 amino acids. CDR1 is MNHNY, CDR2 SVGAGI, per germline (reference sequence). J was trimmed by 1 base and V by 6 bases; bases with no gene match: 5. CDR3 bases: TGTGCCAGCAGACCCAGCGGGAGTTCCTACGAGCAGTACTTC. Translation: CASRPSGSSYEQYF.

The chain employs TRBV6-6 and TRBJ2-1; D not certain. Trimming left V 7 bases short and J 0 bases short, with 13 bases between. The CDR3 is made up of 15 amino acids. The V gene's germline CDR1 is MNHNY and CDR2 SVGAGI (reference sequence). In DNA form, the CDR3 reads TGTGCCAGCACCTCAGACGGACGCTCCTACAATGAGCAGTTCTTC. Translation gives CASTSDGRSYNEQFF.

In nucleotides, the CDR3 is TGTGCCAGCAGAAAGAGGGGGCTCGACGAGCAGTACTTC. Translating gives CASRKRGLDEQYF. V and J are TRBV28 and TRBJ2-7, with 7 bases that match TRBD1. The V gene's germline CDR1 is MDHEN and CDR2 SYDVKM. This CDR3 comprises 13 residues. V shed 6 bases and J 5 bases; nucleotides not matched to a gene: 7.

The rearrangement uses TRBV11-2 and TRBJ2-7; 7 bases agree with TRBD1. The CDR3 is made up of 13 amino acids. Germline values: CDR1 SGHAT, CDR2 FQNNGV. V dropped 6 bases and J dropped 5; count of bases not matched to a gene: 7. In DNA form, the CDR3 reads TGTGCCAGCAGTCCCGACAGGGACCACGAGCAGTACTTC. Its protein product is CASSPDRDHEQYF.

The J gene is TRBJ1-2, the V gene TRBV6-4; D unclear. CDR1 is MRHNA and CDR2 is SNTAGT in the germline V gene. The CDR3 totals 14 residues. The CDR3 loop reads CVQQSPGYLRGYTF. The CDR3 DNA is TGTGTCCAGCAGTCGCCAGGTTATTTGAGGGGCTACACCTTC.

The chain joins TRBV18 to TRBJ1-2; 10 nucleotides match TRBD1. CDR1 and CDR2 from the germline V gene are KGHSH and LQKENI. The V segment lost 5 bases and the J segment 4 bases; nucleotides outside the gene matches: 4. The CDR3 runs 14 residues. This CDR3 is CASSTGTGAYGYTF. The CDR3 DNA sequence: TGTGCCAGCTCAACCGGGACAGGGGCCTATGGCTACACCTTC.

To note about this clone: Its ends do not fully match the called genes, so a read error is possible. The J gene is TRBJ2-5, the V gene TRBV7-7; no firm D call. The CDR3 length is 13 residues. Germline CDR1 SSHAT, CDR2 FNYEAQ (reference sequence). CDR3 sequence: CASSLDSGETQYF. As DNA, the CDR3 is TGTGCTAGCAGCTTAGACTCTGGCGAGACCCAGTACTTC.